What follows describes a single T cell receptor (beta chain). The target antigen is unknown. Clones were read by immunoSEQ multiplex PCR, and TCRdb kept only the in-frame ones, dropping some. Of 150,000 to 200,000 clones in the sample, roughly 88% were seen once. This specimen belongs to a study of cytomegalovirus exposure and HLA in healthy donors. Points from the study as a whole: There were some public TCRs occurring in many donors, but most TCR sequences were rare. According to a later analysis, TCR clusters from the first cohort tended to co-occur in the 120 or so validation repertoires. Investigators reported 150 to 200 TCR beta chains as tied to cytomegalovirus.

The CDR3 is 16 residues long. CDR1 and CDR2 from the germline V gene are SEHNR and FQNEAQ (reference sequence). V was shortened by 2 bases and J by 7 bases, with 17 bases between the two germline ends. The rearrangement links TRBV7-9 to TRBJ2-2; TRBD1 is a possible D gene (6 bases). Material: PBMCs. This receptor was obtained from a young woman in good health and CMV-seronegative. The CDR3 loop reads CASSLKAAGVGGELFF. For the CDR3, the DNA is TGTGCCAGCAGCTTAAAGGCGGCAGGGGTTGGCGGGGAGCTGTTTTTT.